The present TCR beta chain was sequenced within a study of vaccination and CD4 T cells after COVID-19. Study-wide background: In culture, cells were exposed to overlapping spike peptides from SARS-CoV-2, HCoV-NL63, HCoV-OC43 and HCoV-229E. Whole-study findings and limits: Median SARS-CoV-2-reactive clonotypes rose from approximately 23 to 38, not significantly. Convalescent patients gained a median approximately 90% of their reactive clones only post-vaccination.

Sequence data for DNA of cultured CD4+ T cells were generated by the Oncomine TCR Beta short-read assay. From CD4+ T cells that had been cultured, genomic DNA was extracted. MiXCR, applied by TCRdb to the PCR reads, yields one record per CDR3 protein. This table holds approximately 9,000 distinct CDR3 sequences, about a third found once. This clonotype was recorded a few times. Its target is unknown. Treatment specified: roughly nine-day PBMC culture with coronavirus spike peptide pools or control peptides (ViraFEST assay). CD4+ T cells of the unexposed donor were collected before the COVID-19 pandemic (2011-2018). For ViraFEST, peptide pools expanded antigen-specific T cells, after which the TCRs were sequenced. The V gene end was trimmed by 4 bases and the J gene end by 10 bases; junction bases not matched to a gene: 9. The CDR3 has 14 residues. Per germline, CDR1 LGHNA and CDR2 YNFKEQ.

Sequenced: CD4+ T cells from blood, cultured in vitro. The receptor comes from a human donor in good health. V and J are TRBV4-2 and TRBJ1-5; 8 bases agree with TRBD1. CDR3 sequence reads: CASSPQGASGPQHF. Here the CDR3 DNA reads TGTGCCAGCAGCCCCCAGGGGGCCTCTGGTCCCCAGCATTTT.